This passage covers 21 T cell receptor beta chains from one sample sequenced in a study of Tregs in tolerant kidney transplant recipients (dated by TCRdb to between 2017 and 2020). The method was the immunoSEQ multiplex PCR assay. The clones in this table, taken by TCRdb from immuneACCESS, are in-frame only. Not every clone is retained; where verified, under half of the shortfall comes from an unresolved V gene, and the cause of the rest is unknown. The sample data list roughly 120,000 clones, and almost 95% of these were observed just once. The top ten clonotypes cover approximately 0.59% of the sample. The sample consisted of CD4+ T cells from blood. Receptors were obtained from a human donor in good health.

V and J are TRBV6-6 and TRBJ1-5; the D is unclear. The CDR3 is 13 residues long. V lost 5 bases to trimming and J lost 7 bases, with 12 bases between them. Germline V gene data show CDR1 as MNHNY and CDR2 as SVGAGI (reference sequence). CDR3 nucleotide sequence: TGTGCCAGCAGTGACCAAGGGTCGCAGCCCCAGCATTTT. Translating gives CASSDQGSQPQHF.

The chain is built from TRBV6-6 and TRBJ1-2, with a weak D call TRBD1 (6 bases). Germline CDR1 and CDR2: MNHNY and SVGAGI (reference sequence). The V gene lost 4 bases and the J gene lost 2 bases, with 8 bases spanning the gap. This CDR3 comprises 13 residues. CDR3 DNA: TGTGCCAGCAGTTCTACAGGGAACTATGGCTACACCTTC. Protein: CASSSTGNYGYTF.

This chain links TRBV19 with TRBJ1-4; D perhaps matches TRBD1 (6 bases). There are 12 residues in the CDR3. Germline V gene lookup returns CDR1 LNHDA and CDR2 SQIVND (reference sequence). The V end was cut by 5 bases, the J end by 7 bases, with 8 bases between. This CDR3 reads CASSVRGEKLFF. The CDR3, as DNA: TGTGCCAGTAGTGTCAGGGGTGAAAAACTGTTTTTT.

The chain recombines TRBV9 with TRBJ1-3; D call uncertain. The V gene lost 1 base and the J gene lost 0 bases, with 8 bases spanning the gap. The V gene's germline CDR1 is SGDLS and CDR2 YYNGEE. This CDR3 region has 15 residues. The CDR3, as DNA: TGTGCCAGCAGCGTAATAGCGGCCTCTGGAAACACCATATATTTT. Its protein product is CASSVIAASGNTIYF.

This chain uses TRBV6-6 with TRBJ2-7; 9 bases are shared with TRBD1. This CDR3 has 14 residues. Trimming cost V 6 bases and J 2 bases; bases outside gene matches: 5. CDR1 MNHNY and CDR2 SVGAGI come from the germline V gene (reference sequence). The CDR3 protein is CASRPGQGPYEQYF. CDR3 nucleotide sequence: TGTGCCAGCAGGCCGGGACAGGGCCCCTACGAGCAGTACTTC.

This clone was detected only once. The chain carries TRBV14 and TRBJ2-5, with unresolved D. Trimming took 3 bases from V and 0 from J, leaving 8 bases between them. The CDR3 has 14 residues. CDR1 is SGHDN and CDR2 is FVKESK in the germline V gene. CDR3 protein: CASSHMGNQETQYF. The CDR3 bases are TGTGCCAGCAGCCATATGGGAAACCAAGAGACCCAGTACTTC.

The chain carries TRBV7-2 and TRBJ2-1, with TRBD2 matching 8 bases. V gave up 5 bases and J gave up 3 bases; unmatched junction bases: 9. Looked up from germline, CDR1 is SGHTA and CDR2 is FQGNSA. The CDR3 extends over 16 amino acids. For the CDR3, the DNA is TGTGCCAGCAGCGTGACGGCGGGAGGAATCTACAATGAGCAGTTCTTC. Protein product: CASSVTAGGIYNEQFF.

The chain recombines TRBV6-1 with TRBJ2-7; unclear D gene. V was trimmed by 6 bases and J by 7 bases, leaving 7 bases between them. This CDR3 has 10 amino acids. Germline V CDR1 and CDR2: MNHNS, SASEGT. The CDR3 protein is CASSVFEQYF. Here the CDR3 DNA reads TGTGCCAGCAGCGTCTTTGAGCAGTACTTC.

This chain links TRBV10-3 with TRBJ1-1, with a weak D call TRBD1 (6 bases). The CDR3 loop spans 12 amino acids. The V gene's germline CDR1 is ENHRY and CDR2 SYGVKD. Trimming pared 3 bases from V and 8 bases from J, leaving 10 bases between. The CDR3 reads CAISELGTEAFF. The CDR3 nucleotides are TGTGCCATCAGTGAACTCGGGACAGAAGCTTTCTTT.

J is TRBJ2-1 and V is TRBV11-3, with a possible D match to TRBD2 (6 bases). This CDR3 has 15 residues. V lost 3 bases to trimming and J lost 0 bases, with 9 bases between them. Germline CDR1 is SGHNT and CDR2 is YENEEA. CDR3 sequence reads: CASSLEGSSYNEQFF. DNA for the CDR3: TGTGCCAGCAGCTTGGAGGGTTCCTCCTACAATGAGCAGTTCTTC. Drawing the rest from reference TRBV11-3 and TRBJ2-1, the complete variable domain is EAGVVQSPRYKIIEKKQPVAFWCNPISGHNTLYWYLQNLGQGPELLIRYENEEAVDDSQLPKDRFSAERLKGVDSTLKIQPAELGDSAVYLCASSLEGSSYNEQFFGPGTRLTVL.

The chain combines TRBV7-2 with TRBJ2-7; D possibly corresponds to TRBD2 (5 bases). The V end lost 1 base, the J end lost 9 bases, and 13 bases lay between the germline ends. The V gene's germline CDR1 is SGHTA and CDR2 FQGNSA. The CDR3 is made up of 13 amino acids. CDR3 region: CASSLEGREVQYF. CDR3 DNA sequence: TGTGCCAGCAGCTTAGAGGGCCGGGAAGTGCAGTACTTC.

This CDR3 is CAISGVSTDTQYF. The CDR3, as DNA: TGTGCCATCAGTGGGGTCTCCACAGATACGCAGTATTTT. The V call is TRBV10-3, the J call TRBJ2-3, with D hard to call. This CDR3 is built from 13 residues. Germline assignment: CDR1 ENHRY and CDR2 SYGVKD. Trimming removed 4 bases from V and 2 bases from J, with 7 bases in between.

The chain recombines TRBV11-2 with TRBJ2-7, with 11 positions matching TRBD2. After removal of 5 bases from V and 1 base from J, the junction contained 4 bases not matched to a gene. The CDR3 sequence is 15 residues long. The germline V gene encodes CDR1 SGHAT and CDR2 FQNNGV. CDR3 in amino acids: CASSQLAGVSYEQYF. The CDR3 DNA is TGTGCCAGCAGCCAACTAGCGGGGGTTTCCTACGAGCAGTACTTC.

CDR3 sequence (DNA): TGTGCCAGCAGCGCACCGGGACTAGCCTACAATGAGCAGTTCTTC. Its translation: CASSAPGLAYNEQFF. The chain uses TRBV6-5 and TRBJ2-1, with TRBD2 matching over 8 bases. Losses at the gene ends were 6 bases for V and 2 bases for J; bases not matched to a gene: 6. Germline assignment: CDR1 MNHEY and CDR2 SVGAGI. The CDR3 loop spans 15 amino acids.

The rearrangement links TRBV10-2 to TRBJ2-1; 14 nucleotides line up with TRBD2. The CDR3 length is 15 residues. The V and J ends lost 6 bases and 9 bases, in that order; junction bases with no gene match: 7. Germline assignment: CDR1 WSHSY and CDR2 SAAADI. Here the CDR3 DNA reads TGCGCCAGCAGGGAAGGACTAGCGGGAGGTTCTGAGCAGTTCTTC. Protein: CASREGLAGGSEQFF.

The J gene is TRBJ2-3, the V gene TRBV7-3; TRBD1 matches at 9 bases. After removal of 5 bases from V and 5 bases from J, the junction contained 5 bases not matched to a gene. Germline-derived CDR1 and CDR2 are SGHTA and FQGTGA. CDR3 size: 14 residues. CDR3 sequence (DNA): TGTGCCAGCAGCCGGGACAGGGAGGGAGATACGCAGTATTTT. Translation gives CASSRDREGDTQYF.

V is TRBV7-9 and J is TRBJ1-4; 7 bases map to TRBD1. With V trimmed by 3 bases and J by 7 bases, 8 bases remained unmatched. CDR1 is SEHNR and CDR2 is FQNEAQ in the germline V gene (reference sequence). This CDR3 is 15 amino acids long. CDR3 sequence (DNA): TGTGCCAGCAGCTTTCCGGGGACAGAGGGTGAAAAACTGTTTTTT. It specifies CASSFPGTEGEKLFF.

V gene TRBV9 combines with J gene TRBJ2-1; D may match TRBD1 or TRBD2 (6 bases each). This CDR3 spans 14 amino acids. The V end lost 7 bases, the J end lost 3 bases, and 14 bases lay between the germline ends. Germline-derived CDR1 and CDR2 are SGDLS and YYNGEE. The CDR3 reads CASRGGLNYNEQFF. In nucleotides, the CDR3 is TGTGCCAGCCGTGGGGGGCTCAACTACAATGAGCAGTTCTTC.

The chain links TRBV19 to TRBJ2-7, with D perhaps TRBD1 or TRBD2 (5 bases each). CDR1 is LNHDA and CDR2 is SQIVND in the germline V gene (reference sequence). V lost 1 base and J lost 6, with 7 bases in between. This CDR3 region has 12 residues. CDR3 DNA sequence: TGTGCCAGTAGTATAGCGGGGCTCGAGCAGTACTTC. Translated, it gives CASSIAGLEQYF.

The chain is built from TRBV6-1 and TRBJ1-2; 7 bases fit TRBD1. The CDR3 spans 15 residues. CDR1 and CDR2 (germline): MNHNS, SASEGT. J gave up 2 bases and V 4 bases, and 7 bases lay outside the gene matches. CDR3 residues: CASSAIGRGNYGYTF. CDR3 DNA sequence: TGTGCCAGCAGTGCTATAGGCAGGGGGAACTATGGCTACACCTTC.

The chain has TRBV5-3 and TRBJ2-4; D gene ambiguous. TRBV5-3 is an ORF, with its function uncertain. The V end lost 2 bases, the J end lost 7 bases, and 4 bases lay between the germline ends. This CDR3 is built from 11 residues. The CDR3 DNA follows: TGTGCCAGAAGCTTTAGGAACATTCAGTACTTC. Translated, it gives CARSFRNIQYF.